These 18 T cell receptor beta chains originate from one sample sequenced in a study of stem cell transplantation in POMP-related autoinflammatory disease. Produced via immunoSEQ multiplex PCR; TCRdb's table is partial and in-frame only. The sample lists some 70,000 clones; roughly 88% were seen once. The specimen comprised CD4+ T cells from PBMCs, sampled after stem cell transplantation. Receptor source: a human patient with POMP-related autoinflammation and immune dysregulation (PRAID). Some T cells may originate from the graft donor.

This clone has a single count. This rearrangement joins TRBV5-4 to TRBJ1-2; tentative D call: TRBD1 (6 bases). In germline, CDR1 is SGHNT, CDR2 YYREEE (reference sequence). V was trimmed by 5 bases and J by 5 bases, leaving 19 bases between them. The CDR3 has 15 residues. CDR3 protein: CASRTNRERQYGYTF. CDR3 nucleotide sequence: TGTGCCAGCAGAACCAACAGGGAGAGACAGTATGGCTACACCTTC.

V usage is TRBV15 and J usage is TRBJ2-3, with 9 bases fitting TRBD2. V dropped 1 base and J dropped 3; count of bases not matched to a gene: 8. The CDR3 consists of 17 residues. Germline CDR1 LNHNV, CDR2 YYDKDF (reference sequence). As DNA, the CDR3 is TGTGCCACCAGCAGAGCGGCTAGCGGGATATCTACAGATACGCAGTATTTT. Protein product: CATSRAASGISTDTQYF.

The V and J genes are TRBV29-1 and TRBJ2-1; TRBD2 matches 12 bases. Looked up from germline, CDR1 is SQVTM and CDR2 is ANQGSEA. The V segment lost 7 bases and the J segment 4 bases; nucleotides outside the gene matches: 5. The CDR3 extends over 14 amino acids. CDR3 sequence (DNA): TGCAGCGCGACCGGGACTAGCGGGTACAATGAGCAGTTCTTC. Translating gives CSATGTSGYNEQFF.

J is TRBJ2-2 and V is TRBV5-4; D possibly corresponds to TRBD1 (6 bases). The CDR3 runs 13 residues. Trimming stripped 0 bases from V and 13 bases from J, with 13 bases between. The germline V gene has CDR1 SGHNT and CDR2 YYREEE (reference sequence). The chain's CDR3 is CASSLAGQNWLFF. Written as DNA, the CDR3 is TGTGCCAGCAGCTTGGCCGGACAGAACTGGCTGTTTTTT.

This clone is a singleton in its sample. CDR3 amino acids: CASSFRLAGGPSTGELFF. The DNA of the CDR3 is TGCGCCAGCAGCTTCAGACTAGCGGGGGGGCCCAGCACCGGGGAGCTGTTTTTT. The J gene is TRBJ2-2, the V gene TRBV5-1; 14 bases are shared with TRBD2. Trimming took 2 bases from V and 4 from J; bases not matched to a gene: 7. The CDR3 extends over 18 amino acids. Germline V gives CDR1 SGHRS, CDR2 YFSETQ.

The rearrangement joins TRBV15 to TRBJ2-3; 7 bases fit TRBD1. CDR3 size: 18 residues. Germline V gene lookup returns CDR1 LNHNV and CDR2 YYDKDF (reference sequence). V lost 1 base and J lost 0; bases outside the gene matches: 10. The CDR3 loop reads CATSRARTGSPSTDTQYF. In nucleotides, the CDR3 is TGTGCCACCAGCAGAGCTCGGACAGGTTCTCCTAGCACAGATACGCAGTATTTT. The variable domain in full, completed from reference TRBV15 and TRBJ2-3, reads DAMVIQNPRYQVTQFGKPVTLSCSQTLNHNVMYWYQQKSSQAPKLLFHYYDKDFNNEADTPDNFQSRRPNTSFCFLDIRSPGLGDTAMYLCATSRARTGSPSTDTQYFGPGTRLTVL.

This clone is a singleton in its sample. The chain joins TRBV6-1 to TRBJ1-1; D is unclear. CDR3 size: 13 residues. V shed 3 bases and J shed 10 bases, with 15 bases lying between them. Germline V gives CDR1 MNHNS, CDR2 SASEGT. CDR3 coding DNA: TGTGCCAGCAGTGACACCTATATACTGGCAGCTTTCTTT. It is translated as CASSDTYILAAFF.

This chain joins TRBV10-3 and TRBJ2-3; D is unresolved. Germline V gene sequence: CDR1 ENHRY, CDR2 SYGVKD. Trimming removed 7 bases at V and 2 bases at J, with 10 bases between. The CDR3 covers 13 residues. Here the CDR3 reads CAITEETTDTQYF. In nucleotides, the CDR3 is TGTGCCATCACCGAGGAAACCACAGATACGCAGTATTTT.

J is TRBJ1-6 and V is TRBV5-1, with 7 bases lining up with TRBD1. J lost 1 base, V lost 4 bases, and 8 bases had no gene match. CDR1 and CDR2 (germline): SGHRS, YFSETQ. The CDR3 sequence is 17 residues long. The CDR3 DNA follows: TGCGCCAGCAGCCCCGGACAGGAGCCATCCTATAATTCACCCCTCCACTTT. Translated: CASSPGQEPSYNSPLHF.

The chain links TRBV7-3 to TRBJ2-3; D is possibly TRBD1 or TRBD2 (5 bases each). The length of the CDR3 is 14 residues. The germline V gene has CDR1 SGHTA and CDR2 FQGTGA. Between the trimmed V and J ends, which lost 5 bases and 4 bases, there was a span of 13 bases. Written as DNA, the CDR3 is TGTGCCAGCAGCCTAAGTTGGGGGTCAGATACGCAGTATTTT. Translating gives CASSLSWGSDTQYF.

The CDR3 is CASSGQGSDSPLHF. CDR3 sequence (DNA): TGTGCCAGCTCAGGACAGGGGAGTGATTCACCCCTCCACTTT. The chain combines TRBV18 with TRBJ1-6, with 9 bases aligning to TRBD1. The CDR3 contains 14 residues. V lost 5 bases, J lost 8 bases, and 4 bases stayed unmatched. Germline loops: CDR1 KGHSH, CDR2 LQKENI.

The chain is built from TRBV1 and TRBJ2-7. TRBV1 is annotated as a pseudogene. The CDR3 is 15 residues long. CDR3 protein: CTSSQPYRDGYEQYF. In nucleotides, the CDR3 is TGCACCAGCAGCCAACCTTATCGGGACGGCTACGAGCAGTACTTC.

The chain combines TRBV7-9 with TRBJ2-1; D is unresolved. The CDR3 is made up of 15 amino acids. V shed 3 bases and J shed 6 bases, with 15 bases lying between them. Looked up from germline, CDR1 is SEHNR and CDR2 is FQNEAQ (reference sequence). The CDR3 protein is CASSFTLQTANEQFF. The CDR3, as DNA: TGTGCCAGCAGCTTCACGTTGCAGACGGCCAATGAGCAGTTCTTC.

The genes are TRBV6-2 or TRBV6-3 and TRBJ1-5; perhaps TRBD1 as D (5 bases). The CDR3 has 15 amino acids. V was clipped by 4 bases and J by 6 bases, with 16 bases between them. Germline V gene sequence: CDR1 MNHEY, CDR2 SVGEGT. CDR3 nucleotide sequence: TGTGCCAGCAGTTCCGGTAGGACACTGGGTCAGCCCCAGCATTTT. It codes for CASSSGRTLGQPQHF.

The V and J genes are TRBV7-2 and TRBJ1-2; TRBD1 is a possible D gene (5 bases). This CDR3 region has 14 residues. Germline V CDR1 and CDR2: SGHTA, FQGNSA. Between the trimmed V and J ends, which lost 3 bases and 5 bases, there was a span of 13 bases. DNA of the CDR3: TGTGCCAGCAGCTTTGGCAGGGCATGGTATGGCTACACCTTC. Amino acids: CASSFGRAWYGYTF.

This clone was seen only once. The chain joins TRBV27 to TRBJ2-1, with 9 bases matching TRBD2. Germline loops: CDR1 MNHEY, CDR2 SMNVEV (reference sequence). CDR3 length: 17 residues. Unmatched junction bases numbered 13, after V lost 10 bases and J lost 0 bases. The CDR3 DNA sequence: TGTGCCACCCTCGCTATGGCGGGGGGGAGCTCCTACAATGAGCAGTTCTTC. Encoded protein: CATLAMAGGSSYNEQFF.

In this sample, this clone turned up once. The CDR3 region has the DNA TGTGCCTGGGACATCAATAACTATGGCTACACCTTC. Protein: CAWDINNYGYTF. J is TRBJ1-2 and V is TRBV30; D unresolved. The CDR3 has 12 residues. CDR1 is GTSNPN and CDR2 is SVGIG in the germline V gene (reference sequence). V shed 5 bases and J shed 1 base, with 8 bases lying between them.

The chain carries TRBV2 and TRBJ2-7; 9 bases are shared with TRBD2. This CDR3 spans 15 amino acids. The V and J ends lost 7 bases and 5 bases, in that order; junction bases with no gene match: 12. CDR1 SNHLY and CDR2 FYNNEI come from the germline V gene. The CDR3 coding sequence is TGTGCCAGCAACCTCGCCCCGGGACTAGCAGACGAGCAGTACTTC. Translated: CASNLAPGLADEQYF. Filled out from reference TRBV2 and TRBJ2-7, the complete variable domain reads EPEVTQTPSHQVTQMGQEVILRCVPISNHLYFYWYRQILGQKVEFLVSFYNNEISEKSEIFDDQFSVERPDGSNFTLKIRSTKLEDSAMYFCASNLAPGLADEQYFGPGTRLTVT.